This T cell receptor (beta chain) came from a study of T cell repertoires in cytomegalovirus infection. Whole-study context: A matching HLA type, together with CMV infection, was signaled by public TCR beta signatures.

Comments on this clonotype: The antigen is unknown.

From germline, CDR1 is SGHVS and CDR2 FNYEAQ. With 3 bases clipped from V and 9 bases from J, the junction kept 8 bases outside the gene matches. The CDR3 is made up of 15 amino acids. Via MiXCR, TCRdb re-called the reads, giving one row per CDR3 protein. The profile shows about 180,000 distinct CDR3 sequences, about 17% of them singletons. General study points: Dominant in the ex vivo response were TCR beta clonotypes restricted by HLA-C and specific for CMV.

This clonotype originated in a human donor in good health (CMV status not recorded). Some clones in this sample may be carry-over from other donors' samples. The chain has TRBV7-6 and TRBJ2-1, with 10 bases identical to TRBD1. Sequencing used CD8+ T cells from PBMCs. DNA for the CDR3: TGTGCCAGCAGCTTGCCGGGACAGGGGTCGCGTGAGCAGTTCTTC. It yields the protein CASSLPGQGSREQFF.